The clone carrying this TCR beta chain was observed a handful of times. Its matching antigen is unknown. Each CDR3 protein is one row after TCRdb ran MiXCR on the 5' RACE reads. The sample yields 300,000 to 400,000 distinct CDR3 sequences, 3.5% to 4.5% seen once. The sample is drawn from a study of T cells after yellow fever vaccination. Study-wide context: SMART-Seq v4 Ultra Low Input prepared libraries from low-cell fractions. The study, taken as a whole, reports: The presence of abundant clonotypes contaminating from the bulk population was possible in FACS-sorted repertoires.

Germline CDR1 and CDR2: DFQATT and SNEGSKA (reference sequence). Trimming left V 5 bases short and J 10 bases short, with 16 bases between. There are 12 residues in the CDR3. The sample here was PBMCs, taken 5 days after the yellow fever booster vaccination. This TCR came from a man aged 18 to 30 who received the YFV17D yellow fever vaccine. The chain employs TRBV20-1 and TRBJ2-3, with TRBD2 as a possible D gene (6 bases). The CDR3 nucleotides read TGCAGTGCTCCCCGGGACTCATCAGCGCAGTATTTT. Its translation: CSAPRDSSAQYF.